In this sample, the clone carrying this TCR beta chain turned up many times. 5'RACE template switching generated TCR cDNA, adding a universal primer site and UMIs. From the 5' RACE reads, TCRdb called clonotypes with MiXCR, one entry per CDR3 protein. The table lists around 250,000 distinct CDR3 sequences, less than 9% of them singletons. These data belong to a study of T cells after yellow fever vaccination. V gave up 6 bases and J gave up 0 bases, with 15 bases separating them. Germline assignment: CDR1 MNHEY and CDR2 SMNVEV (reference sequence). The CDR3 loop spans 17 amino acids. The sequences come from CD4+ T cells sorted from PBMCs, collected 15 days after the yellow fever booster vaccination. The receptor comes from a man younger than 40 who received the YFV17D yellow fever vaccine. This sequence joins TRBV27 and TRBJ1-6; the D gene is possibly TRBD1 (6 bases). In DNA form, the CDR3 reads TGTGCCAGCAGCCGCGAGGGGGTCAGCTCCTATAATTCACCCCTCCACTTT. Translation: CASSREGVSSYNSPLHF.